The 5 T cell receptor beta chains given below trace back to one sample, sequenced in a study of molecular identifiers for immune sequencing clone quantification (dated 2018 in TCRdb). Library preparation employed PCR. The sequencer listed for this sample is NextSeq 500. Clones were called with MiXCR by TCRdb after fastp trimmed the public reads at Q25, and only in-frame beta chains were retained. Rows matching on CDR3 protein sequence are summarized as one entry with the most common DNA and genes. The sample data list approximately 500,000 distinct CDR3 sequences, and about 25% of these were observed just once. The ten largest clones capture approximately 0.8% of the sample. Material: naive CD8+ T cells from blood, with Jurkat cell RNA spiked in. The cell subset or site label, as the study defines it: FACS-sorted CD8+CD4-CCR7+CD45RA+ naive T cells. The receptors here all came from a human donor in good health. Some libraries in this study had Jurkat cell RNA spiked in.

Notes on this clonotype: Germline is not matched at one junction end, which may reflect a read error. The chain employs TRBV6-6 and TRBJ2-5, with a tentative D call TRBD2 (6 bases). The germline V gene encodes CDR1 MNHNY and CDR2 SVGAGI (reference sequence). The CDR3 loop spans 18 amino acids. DNA for the CDR3: TGTGCCAGCAGTTACTCGGGGGGAACGATCCCCACCCAAGAGACCCAGTCCTTC. It specifies CASSYSGGTIPTQETQSF.

This chain connects TRBV3-1 to TRBJ2-7; D gene unclear. This CDR3 has 15 amino acids. Germline V gene data show CDR1 as LGHDT and CDR2 as YNNKEL (reference sequence). Between the trimmed V and J ends, which lost 4 bases and 0 bases, there was a span of 13 bases. Written as DNA, the CDR3 is TGTGCCAGCAGCCTCCAGGCGTGTCGCTCCTACGAGCAGTACTTC. It yields the protein CASSLQACRSYEQYF.

The CDR3 here is CAISEGTAEAFF. The CDR3 DNA reads TGTGCCATCAGTGAAGGTACTGCTGAAGCTTTCTTT. This rearrangement joins TRBV10-3 to TRBJ1-1, with D hard to call. The CDR3 extends over 12 amino acids. V was shortened by 3 bases and J by 6 bases, with 8 bases between the two germline ends. Germline assignment: CDR1 ENHRY and CDR2 SYGVKD.

The chain employs TRBV19 and TRBJ1-1; D is unclear. Germline lookup yields CDR1 LNHDA and CDR2 SQIVND (reference sequence). The CDR3 contains 13 residues. The germline V and J ends were trimmed by 2 bases and 3 bases, with 7 bases remaining between them. Here the CDR3 reads CASSITGDTEAFF. DNA of the CDR3: TGTGCCAGTAGTATAACGGGTGACACTGAAGCTTTCTTT.

The genes are TRBV5-1 and TRBJ2-5, with 10 bases matching TRBD2. Germline CDR1 reads SGHRS; CDR2 reads YFSETQ. CDR3 length: 16 amino acids. V shed 5 bases, J shed 1 base, and the junction held 8 bases outside the gene matches. CDR3 amino acids: CASRWSGGALQETQYF. CDR3 nucleotides: TGCGCCAGCAGGTGGAGCGGGGGGGCCCTCCAAGAGACCCAGTACTTC. The full variable domain, in which reference TRBV5-1 and TRBJ2-5 provide the parts outside the CDR3, is KAGVTQTPRYLIKTRGQQVTLSCSPISGHRSVSWYQQTPGQGLQFLFEYFSETQRNKGNFPGRFSGRQFSNSRSEMNVSTLELGDSALYLCASRWSGGALQETQYFGPGTRLLVL.